Many counts were recorded for the clone carrying this T cell receptor beta chain. Its target is unknown. V gave up 3 bases and J gave up 6 bases, with 15 bases separating them. This CDR3 spans 14 amino acids. Germline CDR1 SGHTA, CDR2 FQGNSA. The data were obtained in a study of human T cells and chemical hapten exposure. The wider study: Donors were sensitized with 2% DPC on the upper inner arm. Upper-back patch tests with 0.01% DPC were read at 6 days. Study-level findings and limits: The formation of large CDR3 similarity clusters by expanded TCRs significantly exceeded that of controls. After DPC sensitization, TCRs above 1 in 1000 frequency showed no change.

Time point here: patch test 2, 6 weeks after DPC sensitization. Treatment: therapeutic diphenylcyclopropenone sensitization with weekly scalp DPC. TCRdb recomputed calls from the RACE reads with MiXCR, one row per CDR3 protein. The table shows approximately 110,000 distinct CDR3 sequences, with about a tenth occurring only once. This clonotype was obtained from a woman in her thirties or forties with alopecia areata. Some clones in this sample may be carry-over from other donors' samples. The input for sequencing was whole blood, taken in connection with sensitization to the hapten diphenylcyclopropenone (DPC). The chain uses TRBV7-2 and TRBJ2-7, with D perhaps TRBD1 (5 bases). In nucleotides, the CDR3 is TGTGCCAGCAGCTTTGACCTGGGGCGTGTCGAGCAGTACTTC. Its protein is CASSFDLGRVEQYF.